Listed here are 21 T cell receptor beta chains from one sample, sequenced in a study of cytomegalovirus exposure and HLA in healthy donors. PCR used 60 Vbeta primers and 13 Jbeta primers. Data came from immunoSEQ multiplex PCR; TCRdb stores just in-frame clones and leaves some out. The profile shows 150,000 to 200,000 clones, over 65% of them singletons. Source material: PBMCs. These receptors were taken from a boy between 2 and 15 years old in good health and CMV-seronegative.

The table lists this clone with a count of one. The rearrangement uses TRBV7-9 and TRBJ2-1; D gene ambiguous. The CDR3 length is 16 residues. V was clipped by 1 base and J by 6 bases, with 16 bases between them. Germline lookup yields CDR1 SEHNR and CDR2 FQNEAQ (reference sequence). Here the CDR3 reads CASSLGSRSGLNEQFF. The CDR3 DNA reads TGTGCCAGCAGCTTAGGTTCTAGGTCGGGTCTCAATGAGCAGTTCTTC. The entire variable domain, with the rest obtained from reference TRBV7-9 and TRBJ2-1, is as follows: DTGVSQNPRHKITKRGQNVTFRCDPISEHNRLYWYRQTLGQGPEFLTYFQNEAQLEKSRLLSDRFSAERPKGSFSTLEIQRTEQGDSAMYLCASSLGSRSGLNEQFFGPGTRLTVL.

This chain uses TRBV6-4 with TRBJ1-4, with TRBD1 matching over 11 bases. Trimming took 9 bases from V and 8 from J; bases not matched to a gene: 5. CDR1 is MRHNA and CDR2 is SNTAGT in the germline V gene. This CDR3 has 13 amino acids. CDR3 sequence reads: CARDRGRKEKLFF. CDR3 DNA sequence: TGTGCCAGGGACAGGGGGCGGAAAGAAAAACTGTTTTTT.

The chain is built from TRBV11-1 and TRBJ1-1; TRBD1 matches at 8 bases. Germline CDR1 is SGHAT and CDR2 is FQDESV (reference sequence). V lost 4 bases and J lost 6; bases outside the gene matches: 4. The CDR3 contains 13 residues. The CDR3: CASSSRGQAEAFF. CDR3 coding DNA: TGTGCCAGCAGCTCCAGGGGGCAAGCTGAAGCTTTCTTT.

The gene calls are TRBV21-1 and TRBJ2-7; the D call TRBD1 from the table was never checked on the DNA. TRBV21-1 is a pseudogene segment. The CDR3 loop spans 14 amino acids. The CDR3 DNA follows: TGTGCCAGCACAGTCACGGGACAGCCCTACGAGCAGTACTTC. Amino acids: CASTVTGQPYEQYF.

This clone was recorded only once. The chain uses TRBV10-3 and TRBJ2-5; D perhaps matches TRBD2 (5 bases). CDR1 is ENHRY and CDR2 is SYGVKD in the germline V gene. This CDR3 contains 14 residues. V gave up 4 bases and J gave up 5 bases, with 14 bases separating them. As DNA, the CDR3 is TGTGCCATCAGTGCCAGGACCACGGGGGAGACCCAGTACTTC. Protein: CAISARTTGETQYF.

CDR3 loop: CASSIVTGGANYGYTF. In DNA form, the CDR3 reads TGTGCCAGTAGTATTGTCACAGGGGGCGCGAACTATGGCTACACCTTC. This sequence joins TRBV19 and TRBJ1-2; TRBD1 aligns across 9 bases. Germline lookup yields CDR1 LNHDA and CDR2 SQIVND (reference sequence). V lost 3 bases to trimming and J lost 2 bases; unmatched junction nucleotides: 7. This CDR3 is built from 16 residues.

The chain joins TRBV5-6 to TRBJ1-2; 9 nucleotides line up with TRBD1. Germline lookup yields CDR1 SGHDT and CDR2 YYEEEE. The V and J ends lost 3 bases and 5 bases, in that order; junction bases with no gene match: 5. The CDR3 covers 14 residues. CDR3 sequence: CASSSRDREYGYTF. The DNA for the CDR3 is TGTGCCAGCAGCTCCCGGGACAGGGAATATGGCTACACCTTC.

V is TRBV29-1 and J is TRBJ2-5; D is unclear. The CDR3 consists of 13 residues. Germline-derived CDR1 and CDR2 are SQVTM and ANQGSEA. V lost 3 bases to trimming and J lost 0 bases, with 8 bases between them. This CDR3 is CSVDQANQETQYF. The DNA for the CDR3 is TGCAGCGTTGATCAGGCTAACCAAGAGACCCAGTACTTC.

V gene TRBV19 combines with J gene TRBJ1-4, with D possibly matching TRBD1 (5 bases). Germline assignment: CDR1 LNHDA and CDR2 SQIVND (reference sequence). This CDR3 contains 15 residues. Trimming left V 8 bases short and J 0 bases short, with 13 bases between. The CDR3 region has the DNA TGTGCCAGTTCGCGCGGGGGGGCAACTAATGAAAAACTGTTTTTT. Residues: CASSRGGATNEKLFF.

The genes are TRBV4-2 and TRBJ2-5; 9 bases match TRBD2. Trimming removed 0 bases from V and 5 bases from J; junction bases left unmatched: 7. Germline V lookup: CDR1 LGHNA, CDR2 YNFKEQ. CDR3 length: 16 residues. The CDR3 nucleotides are TGTGCCAGCAGCCAAGATTATGGCGGGGGGGGCGAGACCCAGTACTTC. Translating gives CASSQDYGGGGETQYF.

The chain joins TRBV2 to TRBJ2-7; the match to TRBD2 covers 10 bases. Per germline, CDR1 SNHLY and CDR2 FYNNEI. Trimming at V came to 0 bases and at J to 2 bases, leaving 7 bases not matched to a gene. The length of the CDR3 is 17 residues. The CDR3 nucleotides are TGTGCCAGCAGTGAAGCGCTTCCAGCGGGGGGGCCCTACGAGCAGTACTTC. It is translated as CASSEALPAGGPYEQYF.

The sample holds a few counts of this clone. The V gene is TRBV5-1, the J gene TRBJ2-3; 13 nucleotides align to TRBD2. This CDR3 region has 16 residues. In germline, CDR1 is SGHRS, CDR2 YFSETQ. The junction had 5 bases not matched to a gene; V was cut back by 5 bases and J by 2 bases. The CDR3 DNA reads TGCGCCAGCAGACTCGGGACTAGCGGGGCCACAGATACGCAGTATTTT. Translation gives CASRLGTSGATDTQYF.

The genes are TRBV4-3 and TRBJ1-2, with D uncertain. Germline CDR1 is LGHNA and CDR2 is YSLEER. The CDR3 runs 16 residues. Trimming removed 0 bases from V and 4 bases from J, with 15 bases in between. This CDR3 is CASSQDLTVYSYGYTF. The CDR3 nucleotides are TGCGCCAGCAGCCAAGATCTAACAGTATATTCCTATGGCTACACCTTC.

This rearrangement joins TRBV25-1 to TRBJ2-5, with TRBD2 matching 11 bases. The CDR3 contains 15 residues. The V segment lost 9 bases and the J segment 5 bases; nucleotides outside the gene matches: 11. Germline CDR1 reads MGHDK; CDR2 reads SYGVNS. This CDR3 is CASSPTSGETETQYF. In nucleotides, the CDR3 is TGTGCCAGTTCGCCGACTAGCGGGGAAACGGAGACCCAGTACTTC.

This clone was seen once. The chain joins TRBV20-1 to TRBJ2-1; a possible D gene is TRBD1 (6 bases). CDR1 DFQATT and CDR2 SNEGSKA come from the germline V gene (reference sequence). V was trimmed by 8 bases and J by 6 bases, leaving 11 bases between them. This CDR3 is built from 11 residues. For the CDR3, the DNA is TGCAGTCCCCAACAGGGCAATGAGCAGTTCTTC. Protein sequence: CSPQQGNEQFF.

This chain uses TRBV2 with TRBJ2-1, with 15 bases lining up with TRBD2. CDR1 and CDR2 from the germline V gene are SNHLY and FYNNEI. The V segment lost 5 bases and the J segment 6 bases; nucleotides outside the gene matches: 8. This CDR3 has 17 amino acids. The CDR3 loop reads CASSTRGLAGGRNEQFF. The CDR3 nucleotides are TGTGCCAGCAGTACTCGCGGACTAGCGGGGGGGCGCAATGAGCAGTTCTTC. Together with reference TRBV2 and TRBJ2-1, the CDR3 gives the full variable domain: EPEVTQTPSHQVTQMGQEVILRCVPISNHLYFYWYRQILGQKVEFLVSFYNNEISEKSEIFDDQFSVERPDGSNFTLKIRSTKLEDSAMYFCASSTRGLAGGRNEQFFGPGTRLTVL.

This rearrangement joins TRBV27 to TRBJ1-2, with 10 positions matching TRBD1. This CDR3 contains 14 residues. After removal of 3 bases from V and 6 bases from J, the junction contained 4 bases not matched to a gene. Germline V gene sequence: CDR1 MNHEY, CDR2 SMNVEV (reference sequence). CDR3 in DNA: TGTGCCAGCAGTTTGACCGGGACAGGGGATGGCTACACCTTC. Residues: CASSLTGTGDGYTF.

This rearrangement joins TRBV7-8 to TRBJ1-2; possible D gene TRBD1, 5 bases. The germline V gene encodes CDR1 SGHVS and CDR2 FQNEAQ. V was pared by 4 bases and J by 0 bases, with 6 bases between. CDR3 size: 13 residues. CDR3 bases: TGTGCCAGCAGCTCGACAGCTAACTATGGCTACACCTTC. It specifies CASSSTANYGYTF.

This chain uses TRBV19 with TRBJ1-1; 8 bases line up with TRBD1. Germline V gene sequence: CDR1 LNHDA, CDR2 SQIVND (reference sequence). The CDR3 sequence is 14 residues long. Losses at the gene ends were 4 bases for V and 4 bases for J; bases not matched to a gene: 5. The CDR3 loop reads CASSTDRASTEAFF. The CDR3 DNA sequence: TGTGCCAGTAGTACGGACAGGGCTAGCACTGAAGCTTTCTTT. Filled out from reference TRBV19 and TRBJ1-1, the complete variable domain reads DGGITQSPKYLFRKEGQNVTLSCEQNLNHDAMYWYRQDPGQGLRLIYYSQIVNDFQKGDIAEGYSVSREKKESFPLTVTSAQKNPTAFYLCASSTDRASTEAFFGQGTRLTVV.

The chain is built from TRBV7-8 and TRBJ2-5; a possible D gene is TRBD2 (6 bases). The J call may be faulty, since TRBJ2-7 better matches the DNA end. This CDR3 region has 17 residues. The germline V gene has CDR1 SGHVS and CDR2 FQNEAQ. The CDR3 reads CASSPGRRWLGPYEQYF. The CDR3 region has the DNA TGTGCCAGCAGCCCAGGGAGGAGATGGTTGGGACCCTACGAGCAGTACTTC.

For the CDR3, the DNA is TGTGCCAGCAGCTTGGGGGGCTACTCTGGAAACACCATATATTTT. Encoded protein: CASSLGGYSGNTIYF. This chain joins TRBV5-6 and TRBJ1-3; tentatively, D is TRBD1 (5 bases). V was cut by 0 bases and J by 0 bases, with 7 bases left in between. Germline V gene data show CDR1 as SGHDT and CDR2 as YYEEEE. This CDR3 has 15 amino acids.